The source of this T cell receptor (beta chain) is a study of T cells in pancreatic ductal adenocarcinoma. Notes on the study in general: Tumor-versus-blood clonality comparisons may be biased toward lower tumor diversity.

The table came from immunoSEQ multiplex PCR; TCRdb's copy has only in-frame clones and leaves some out. The sample yields some 20,000 clones, 88% seen once. Remarks on this clone: What it recognizes is unknown.

Germline CDR1 reads MNHNY; CDR2 reads SVGAGI (reference sequence). V gave up 2 bases and J gave up 7 bases, with 11 bases separating them. CDR3 size: 14 residues. No neoadjuvant therapy was given to the selected pancreatic ductal adenocarcinoma patients before their surgery. This chain connects TRBV6-6 to TRBJ1-4, with a weak D call TRBD1 (5 bases). The specimen sequenced was PBMCs. The TCR comes from a human donor with pancreatic ductal adenocarcinoma. CDR3 sequence reads: CASSYGSGGEKLFF. As DNA, the CDR3 is TGTGCCAGCAGTTACGGATCCGGGGGTGAAAAACTGTTTTTT.